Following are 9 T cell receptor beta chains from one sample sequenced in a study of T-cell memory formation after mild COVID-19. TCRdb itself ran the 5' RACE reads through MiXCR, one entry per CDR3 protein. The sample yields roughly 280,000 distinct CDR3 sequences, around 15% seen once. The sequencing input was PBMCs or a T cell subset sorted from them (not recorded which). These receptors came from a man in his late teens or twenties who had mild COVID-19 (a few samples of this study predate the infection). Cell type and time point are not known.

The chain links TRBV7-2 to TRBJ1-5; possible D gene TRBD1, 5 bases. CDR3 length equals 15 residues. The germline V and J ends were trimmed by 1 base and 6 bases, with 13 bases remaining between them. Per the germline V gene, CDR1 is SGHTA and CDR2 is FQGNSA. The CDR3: CASSLVGGMGQPQHF. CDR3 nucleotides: TGTGCCAGCAGCTTAGTTGGGGGGATGGGTCAGCCCCAGCATTTT.

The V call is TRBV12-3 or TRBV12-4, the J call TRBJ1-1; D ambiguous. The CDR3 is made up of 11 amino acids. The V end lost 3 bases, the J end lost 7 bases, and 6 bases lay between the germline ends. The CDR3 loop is CASSFVGEAFF. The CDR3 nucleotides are TGTGCCAGCAGTTTCGTAGGTGAAGCTTTCTTT.

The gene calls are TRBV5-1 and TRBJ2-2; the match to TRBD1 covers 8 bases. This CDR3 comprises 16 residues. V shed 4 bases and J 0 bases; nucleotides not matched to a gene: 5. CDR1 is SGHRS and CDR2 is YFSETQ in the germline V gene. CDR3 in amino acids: CASSLDRGPNTGELFF. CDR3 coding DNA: TGCGCCAGCAGCCTTGACAGGGGACCGAACACCGGGGAGCTGTTTTTT.

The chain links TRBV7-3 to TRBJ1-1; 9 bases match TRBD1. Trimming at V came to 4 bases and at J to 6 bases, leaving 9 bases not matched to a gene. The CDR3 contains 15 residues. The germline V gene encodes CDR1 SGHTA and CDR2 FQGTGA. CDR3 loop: CASSSQTGGFAEAFF. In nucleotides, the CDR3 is TGTGCCAGCAGCTCCCAGACAGGGGGGTTCGCTGAAGCTTTCTTT. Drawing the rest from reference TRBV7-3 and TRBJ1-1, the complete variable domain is GAGVSQTPSNKVTEKGKYVELRCDPISGHTALYWYRQSLGQGPEFLIYFQGTGAADDSGLPNDRFFAVRPEGSVSTLKIQRTERGDSAVYLCASSSQTGGFAEAFFGQGTRLTVV.

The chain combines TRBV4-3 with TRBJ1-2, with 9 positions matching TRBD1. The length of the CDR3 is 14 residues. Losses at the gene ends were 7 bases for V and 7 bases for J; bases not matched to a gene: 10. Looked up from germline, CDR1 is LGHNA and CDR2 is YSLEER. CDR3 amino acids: CASKVGQGQGGYTF. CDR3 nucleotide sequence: TGCGCCAGCAAGGTCGGACAGGGGCAAGGTGGCTACACCTTC.

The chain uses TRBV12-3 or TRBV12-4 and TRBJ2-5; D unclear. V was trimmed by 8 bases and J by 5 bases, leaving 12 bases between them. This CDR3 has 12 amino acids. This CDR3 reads CASGSEGETQYF. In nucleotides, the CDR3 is TGTGCCAGCGGATCGGAAGGGGAGACCCAGTACTTC.

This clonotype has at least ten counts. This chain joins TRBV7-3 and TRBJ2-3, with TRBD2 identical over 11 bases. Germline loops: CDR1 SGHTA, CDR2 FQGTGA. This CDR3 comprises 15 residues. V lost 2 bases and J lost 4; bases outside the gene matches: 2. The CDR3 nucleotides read TGTGCCAGCAGCTTACTAGCGGGGGGCCCAGATACGCAGTATTTT. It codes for CASSLLAGGPDTQYF.

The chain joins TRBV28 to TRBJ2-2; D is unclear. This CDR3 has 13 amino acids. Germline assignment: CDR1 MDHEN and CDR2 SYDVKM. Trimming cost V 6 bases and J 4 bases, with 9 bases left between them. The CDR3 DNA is TGTGCCAGCAGGGCGGATAGCACCGGGGAGCTGTTTTTT. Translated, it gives CASRADSTGELFF.

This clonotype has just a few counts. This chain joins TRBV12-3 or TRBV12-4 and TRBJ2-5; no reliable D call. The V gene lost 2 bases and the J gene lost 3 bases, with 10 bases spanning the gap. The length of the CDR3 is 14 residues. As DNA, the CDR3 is TGTGCCAGCAGTTTATCCAGTTGGGAAGAGACCCAGTACTTC. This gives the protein CASSLSSWEETQYF.